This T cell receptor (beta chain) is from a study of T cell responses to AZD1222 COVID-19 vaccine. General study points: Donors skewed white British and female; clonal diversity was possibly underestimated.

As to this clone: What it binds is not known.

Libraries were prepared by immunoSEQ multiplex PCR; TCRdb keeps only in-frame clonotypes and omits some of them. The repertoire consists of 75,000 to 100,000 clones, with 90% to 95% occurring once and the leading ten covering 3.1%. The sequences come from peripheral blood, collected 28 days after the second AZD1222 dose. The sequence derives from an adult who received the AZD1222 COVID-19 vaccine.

The CDR3 is CASSLRSAQYF. CDR3 DNA: TGTGCCAGCAGTTTGCGTTCGGCCCAGTACTTC. The chain is built from TRBV12-3 or TRBV12-4 and TRBJ2-5; D gene unclear. This CDR3 contains 11 residues. Deletions cut 3 bases from V and 9 bases from J, with 8 bases between.